This T cell receptor beta chain was captured by sequencing in a study of OX40 agonist ivuxolimab in advanced cancers. Study conclusions and caveats: Normalized T-cell clonal expansion was also low in some nonresponders. On average, CD8+ T cells had more expanded clones than CD4+.

CDR3 length: 14 amino acids. Germline assignment: CDR1 SNHLY and CDR2 FYNNEI. With 8 bases clipped from V and 4 bases from J, the junction kept 6 bases outside the gene matches. Enrollment shut out patients with autoimmune disease history or systemic immunosuppression. Points on this clone: As yet, its antigen is unknown. Other nucleotide sequences from this sample produce the same CDR3.

Using immunoSEQ multiplex PCR, the repertoire was profiled, and TCRdb retains in-frame clones only, with some absent. The repertoire holds some 30,000 clones, with roughly 86% as singletons. The chain is built from TRBV2 and TRBJ2-3, with 10 bases that match TRBD2. Sequencing was performed on CD4+ or CD8+ T cells sorted from blood, taken in a trial of the OX40 agonist ivuxolimab. The receptor comes from an adult with an advanced solid tumor such as melanoma, head and neck, liver or kidney cancer. CDR3 sequence reads: CASWSSGSPDTQYF. The DNA of the CDR3 is TGTGCCAGCTGGTCTAGCGGGAGCCCAGATACGCAGTATTTT.